The present T cell receptor (beta chain) was sequenced within a study of regulatory T cells in long-lasting Graves disease. Building of the TCR beta libraries involved iRepertoire HTBI primers and Arm-PCR of CDR3 regions. TCRdb processed the multiplex PCR reads anew with MiXCR; each CDR3 protein has one entry. The table includes roughly 400,000 distinct CDR3 sequences, about 17% detected once. The time point is: newly diagnosed GD, antithyroid drugs for less than 3 months. The TCR library used RNA extracted from PBMCs. The CDR3 runs to 16 residues. Germline loops: CDR1 SQVTM, CDR2 ANQGSEA. V shed 1 base and J 6 bases; nucleotides not matched to a gene: 7. In addition, the sample was reused for a study of T cells in Graves' hyperthyroidism and ophthalmopathy. That study adds: In simple terms, a model built on 13 V-J features told ophthalmopathy apart from stable hyperthyroidism.

The sequences come from peripheral blood mononuclear cells (PBMCs), collected at new diagnosis, from a patient treated with antithyroid drugs. This clonotype originated in a woman aged 18-29 years with Graves disease. The V call is TRBV29-1, the J call TRBJ2-2, with 11 bases lining up with TRBD1. CDR3 residues: CSVEGVPGQGAGELFF. CDR3 DNA sequence: TGCAGCGTTGAAGGGGTTCCGGGACAGGGGGCCGGGGAGCTGTTTTTT.